This TCR beta chain is drawn from a study of Ad26.COV2.S vaccination and SARS-CoV-2 variants. Study as a whole: The COV1001 Ad26.COV2.S trial arm included the donor. Ad26.COV2.S, an intramuscular injection, was given once or twice 56 days apart.

Treatment specified: around 19 received Ad26.COV2.S at low or high dose, single or two shots; a few received placebo; per-sample allocation not given. After the first vaccine or placebo injection, samples were drawn on day 63. The vaccine antigen was prefusion-stabilized Wuhan SARS-CoV-2 spike. This CDR3 is built from 15 residues. The trim removed 0 bases at V and 2 bases at J, leaving 2 bases unmatched. Germline-derived CDR1 and CDR2 are SGHDT and YYEEEE. TCRdb's copy holds only in-frame clones and misses some; the assay was immunoSEQ multiplex PCR. Here the sample spans hundreds of thousands of clones, about 90% being singletons.

The clonotype was recovered from a person between 18 and 59 years old who received the Ad26.COV2.S COVID-19 vaccine or a placebo. The source was peripheral blood, collected in a trial of Ad26.COV2.S vaccine versus placebo. The V call is TRBV5-6, the J call TRBJ2-7; 10 positions agree with TRBD2. As DNA, the CDR3 is TGTGCCAGCAGCTTGGACCTAGCGGGGGCCTACGAGCAGTACTTC. It translates to CASSLDLAGAYEQYF. The full variable domain, completed using reference TRBV5-6 and TRBJ2-7, is DAGVTQSPTHLIKTRGQQVTLRCSPKSGHDTVSWYQQALGQGPQFIFQYYEEEERQRGNFPDRFSGHQFPNYSSELNVNALLLGDSALYLCASSLDLAGAYEQYFGPGTRLTVT.